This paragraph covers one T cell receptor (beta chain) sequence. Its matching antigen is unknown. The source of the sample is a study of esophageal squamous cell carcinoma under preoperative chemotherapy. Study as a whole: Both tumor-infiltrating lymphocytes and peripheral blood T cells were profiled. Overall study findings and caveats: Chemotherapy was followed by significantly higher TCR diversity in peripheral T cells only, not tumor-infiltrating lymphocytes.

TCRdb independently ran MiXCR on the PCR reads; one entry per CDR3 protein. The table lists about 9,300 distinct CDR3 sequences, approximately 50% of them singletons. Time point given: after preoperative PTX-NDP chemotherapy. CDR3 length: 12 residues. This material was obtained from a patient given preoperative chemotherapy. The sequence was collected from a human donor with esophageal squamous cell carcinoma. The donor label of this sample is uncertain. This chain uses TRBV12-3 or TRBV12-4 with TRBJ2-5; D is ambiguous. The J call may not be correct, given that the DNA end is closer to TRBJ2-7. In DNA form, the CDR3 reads TGTGCCAGCAGCCCCCTCGAGAACGAGCAGTACTTC. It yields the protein CASSPLENEQYF.